A selection of T cell receptor beta chains follows, all from one sample in a study of T cell responses to AZD1222 COVID-19 vaccine. Profiled with immunoSEQ multiplex PCR; TCRdb holds only in-frame clones, not every one. The sample has about 140,000 clones, 80% to 95% seen once. Here the sequenced sample was peripheral blood, taken on day 0 of AZD1222 vaccination. These receptors all come from an adult in good health. Each CDR3 is given with its conserved first and last residue.

J: TRBJ1-1
V: TRBV27
CDR3: CASSSDRGLKENTEAFF

J: TRBJ2-1
V: TRBV3-1/TRBV3-2
CDR3: CASSPWGVNNEQFF

J: TRBJ2-6
V: TRBV27
CDR3: CASKAGAGGANVLTF

J: TRBJ1-2
V: TRBV5-1
CDR3: CASSFFPLPNTANYGYTF

J: TRBJ2-1
V: TRBV10-3
CDR3: CAISESFLAGGSYRNEQFF

J: TRBJ2-6
V: TRBV2
CDR3: CASSPRAGANVLTF

J: TRBJ2-1
V: TRBV19
CDR3: CASSVQLVYNEQFF

J: TRBJ2-3
V: TRBV29-1
CDR3: CSVEDKPVTDTQYF

J: TRBJ1-1
V: TRBV5-3
CDR3: CARENEAFF

J: TRBJ2-3
V: TRBV5-1
CDR3: CASSLDRAPDTQYF

J: TRBJ2-5
V: TRBV5-1
CDR3: CASSLETGSLTETQYF

J: TRBJ1-2
V: TRBV5-1
CDR3: CASSLTKGHSTYGYTF

J: TRBJ1-3
V: TRBV2
CDR3: CASSGQFSGNTIYF

J: TRBJ2-7
V: TRBV6-5
CDR3: CASSTRQGSYEQYF

J: TRBJ1-6
V: TRBV27
CDR3: CASSLSGTGHSPLHF

J: TRBJ1-5
V: TRBV7-6
CDR3: CASSLGGGTGRPQHF

J: TRBJ1-3
V: TRBV6-5
CDR3: CASSFPKNSGNTIYF

J: TRBJ2-7
V: TRBV7-9
CDR3: CAEGVSGSYEQYF

J: TRBJ1-2
V: TRBV20-1
CDR3: CSASRRTGYYGYTF

J: TRBJ1-4
V: TRBV30
CDR3: CAWRRLATNEKLFF

J: TRBJ1-2
V: TRBV11-2
CDR3: CASSLELSSFGGYGYTF

J: TRBJ2-7
V: TRBV3-1/TRBV3-2
CDR3: CASSPGQGARYEQYF

J: TRBJ2-5
V: TRBV6-1
CDR3: CASSEERIQETQYF

J: TRBJ2-7
V: TRBV4-2
CDR3: CASSQFGLADRPAYEQYF

J: TRBJ1-1
V: TRBV7-2
CDR3: CASSPGRSDTEAFF

J: TRBJ1-2
V: TRBV27
CDR3: CASSPPGGGRGRNGYTF

J: TRBJ2-1
V: TRBV5-4
CDR3: CASSLGTDSSYNEQFF

J: TRBJ2-5
V: TRBV19
CDR3: CASSLNPGQGQETQYF

J: TRBJ2-1
V: TRBV19
CDR3: CASSIVPDRYEQFF

J: TRBJ1-2
V: TRBV3-1/TRBV3-2
CDR3: CASSLSREGYYGYTF

J: TRBJ2-5
V: TRBV3-1/TRBV3-2
CDR3: CASSQVWGVRETQYF

J: TRBJ1-2
V: TRBV5-1
CDR3: CASSLAQGRRNGYTF